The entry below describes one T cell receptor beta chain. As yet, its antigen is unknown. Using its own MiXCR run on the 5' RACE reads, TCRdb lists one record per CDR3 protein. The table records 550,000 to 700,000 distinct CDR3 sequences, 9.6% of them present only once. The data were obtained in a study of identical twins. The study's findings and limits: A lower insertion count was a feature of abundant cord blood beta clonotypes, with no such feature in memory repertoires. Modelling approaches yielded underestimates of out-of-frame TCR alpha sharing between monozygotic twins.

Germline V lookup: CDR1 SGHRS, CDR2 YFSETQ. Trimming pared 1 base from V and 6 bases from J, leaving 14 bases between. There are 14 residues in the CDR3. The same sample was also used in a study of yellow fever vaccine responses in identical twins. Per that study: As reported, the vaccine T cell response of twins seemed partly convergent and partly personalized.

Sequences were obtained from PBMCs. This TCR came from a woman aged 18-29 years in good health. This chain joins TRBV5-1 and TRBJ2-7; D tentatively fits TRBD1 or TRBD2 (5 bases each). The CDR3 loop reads CASSLTQGEGEQYF. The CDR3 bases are TGCGCCAGCAGCTTGACCCAGGGAGAAGGCGAGCAGTACTTC.